A selection of T cell receptor beta chains follows, all from one sample in a study of T cell changes during pregnancy in multiple sclerosis. TCRdb's copy holds only in-frame clones and misses some; the assay was immunoSEQ multiplex PCR. The sample holds 90,000 to 150,000 clones, roughly 92% seen once. The sequencing used peripheral blood, collected before pregnancy. The source of these receptors is a female donor with multiple sclerosis, enrolled in a pregnancy study. The CDR3 runs from the conserved cysteine through the conserved F or W. A D gene is named only where the DNA matches it firmly. Only part of the rows carry a size: once, few, many, or a class if the clone is expanded.

J gene: TRBJ1-1
D gene: .
CDR3 length: 14
V gene: TRBV7-8
clone size: .
CDR3 protein: CASSLEAANTEAFF
CDR3 DNA: TGTGCCAGCAGCTTAGAAGCGGCGAACACTGAAGCTTTCTTT

J gene: TRBJ1-4
D gene: TRBD1
CDR3 length: 15
V gene: TRBV7-2
clone size: once
CDR3 protein: CASSLPGTGNEKLFF
CDR3 DNA: TGTGCCAGCAGCCTCCCCGGGACAGGGAATGAAAAACTGTTTTTT

J gene: TRBJ1-5
D gene: TRBD1
CDR3 length: 14
V gene: TRBV6-1
clone size: .
CDR3 protein: CASTGQGRDQPQHF
CDR3 DNA: TGTGCCAGCACCGGACAGGGAAGGGATCAGCCCCAGCATTTT

J gene: TRBJ1-1
D gene: .
CDR3 length: 16
V gene: TRBV28
clone size: .
CDR3 protein: CASRALGRPPNTEAFF
CDR3 DNA: TGTGCCAGCAGGGCCCTGGGCAGGCCCCCGAACACTGAAGCTTTCTTT

J gene: TRBJ1-1
D gene: .
CDR3 length: 14
V gene: TRBV28
clone size: few
CDR3 protein: CASSSRGLDTEAFF
CDR3 DNA: TGTGCCAGCAGTTCCAGAGGACTAGACACTGAAGCTTTCTTT

J gene: TRBJ2-5
D gene: TRBD2
CDR3 length: 16
V gene: TRBV5-6
clone size: .
CDR3 protein: CASSTRGLAGEETQYF
CDR3 DNA: TGTGCCAGCAGCACCAGGGGACTAGCGGGAGAAGAGACCCAGTACTTC

J gene: TRBJ1-5
D gene: .
CDR3 length: 15
V gene: TRBV5-5
clone size: .
CDR3 protein: CASSPDRFPNQPQHF
CDR3 DNA: TGTGCCAGCAGCCCCGACAGGTTTCCTAATCAGCCCCAGCATTTT

J gene: TRBJ2-3
D gene: TRBD2
CDR3 length: 15
V gene: TRBV6-1
clone size: .
CDR3 protein: CASSASSGSTDTQYF
CDR3 DNA: TGTGCCAGCAGTGCTTCTAGCGGTAGCACAGATACGCAGTATTTT

J gene: TRBJ2-1
D gene: TRBD2
CDR3 length: 16
V gene: TRBV28
clone size: .
CDR3 protein: CASSLPPGGPQNEQFF
CDR3 DNA: TGTGCCAGCAGTTTACCCCCGGGAGGGCCTCAAAATGAGCAGTTCTTC

J gene: TRBJ1-2
D gene: .
CDR3 length: 14
V gene: TRBV9
clone size: .
CDR3 protein: CASSVAEGDYDYTF
CDR3 DNA: TGTGCCAGCAGCGTAGCGGAAGGAGACTATGACTACACCTTC

J gene: TRBJ2-7
D gene: TRBD1
CDR3 length: 14
V gene: TRBV5-5
clone size: once
CDR3 protein: CASSSDREYYEQYF
CDR3 DNA: TGTGCCAGCAGCTCTGACAGGGAGTACTACGAGCAGTACTTC

J gene: TRBJ2-7
D gene: .
CDR3 length: 12
V gene: TRBV5-4
clone size: .
CDR3 protein: CASSLGGREQYF
CDR3 DNA: TGTGCCAGCAGCTTGGGTGGGAGGGAGCAGTACTTC

J gene: TRBJ2-3
D gene: .
CDR3 length: 14
V gene: TRBV28
clone size: .
CDR3 protein: CASSLGGSTDTQYF
CDR3 DNA: TGTGCCAGCAGTTTGGGCGGGAGCACAGATACGCAGTATTTT

J gene: TRBJ2-4
D gene: .
CDR3 length: 17
V gene: TRBV23-1
clone size: .
CDR3 protein: CASRKQKGFVAKNIQYF
CDR3 DNA: TGCGCCAGCAGGAAACAGAAAGGATTCGTAGCCAAAAACATTCAGTACTTC

J gene: TRBJ2-7
D gene: TRBD2
CDR3 length: 17
V gene: TRBV9
clone size: once
CDR3 protein: CASSVGTSGRKDYEQYF
CDR3 DNA: TGTGCCAGCAGCGTAGGGACTAGCGGGAGGAAGGACTACGAGCAGTACTTC

J gene: TRBJ2-5
D gene: .
CDR3 length: 10
V gene: TRBV2
clone size: .
CDR3 protein: CASSSGTQYF
CDR3 DNA: TGTGCCAGCAGCTCAGGGACCCAGTACTTC

J gene: TRBJ2-4
D gene: TRBD1
CDR3 length: 16
V gene: TRBV7-9
clone size: .
CDR3 protein: CASSPGQAFSKNIQYF
CDR3 DNA: TGTGCCAGCAGCCCCGGACAGGCTTTTTCCAAAAACATTCAGTACTTC

J gene: TRBJ1-3
D gene: .
CDR3 length: 15
V gene: TRBV5-1
clone size: .
CDR3 protein: CASSFVGGSGNTIYF
CDR3 DNA: TGCGCCAGCAGCTTTGTGGGAGGTTCTGGAAACACCATATATTTT

J gene: TRBJ2-1
D gene: TRBD2
CDR3 length: 15
V gene: TRBV2
clone size: once
CDR3 protein: CASNPAGGPYNEQFF
CDR3 DNA: TGTGCCAGCAATCCAGCGGGAGGGCCCTACAATGAGCAGTTCTTC

J gene: TRBJ2-7
D gene: TRBD1
CDR3 length: 15
V gene: TRBV6-1
clone size: .
CDR3 protein: CASSLRGTGAYEQYF
CDR3 DNA: TGTGCCAGCAGTCTCCGGGGGACAGGAGCCTACGAGCAGTACTTC

J gene: TRBJ1-1
D gene: .
CDR3 length: 14
V gene: TRBV25-1
clone size: .
CDR3 protein: CASSPPGGGLKAFF
CDR3 DNA: TGTGCCAGCAGTCCACCCGGGGGGGGCCTGAAAGCTTTCTTT

J gene: TRBJ2-3
D gene: .
CDR3 length: 15
V gene: TRBV5-1
clone size: .
CDR3 protein: CASSLGGLNTDTQYF
CDR3 DNA: TGCGCCAGCAGCTTGGGGGGGCTTAACACAGATACGCAGTATTTT

J gene: TRBJ2-7
D gene: TRBD1
CDR3 length: 13
V gene: TRBV7-2
clone size: .
CDR3 protein: CASRLTGGWEQYF
CDR3 DNA: TGTGCCAGCCGCCTGACAGGGGGTTGGGAGCAGTACTTC